The 7 T cell receptor beta chains below all came from one sample that was sequenced in a study of molecular identifiers for immune sequencing clone quantification. TCRdb passed the PCR reads through MiXCR, listing each CDR3 protein once. The top ten hold approximately 1.5% of the sample, which has 60,000 to 70,000 distinct CDR3 sequences, under 20% seen once. The specimen sequenced was naive CD8+ T cells from blood, with Jurkat cell RNA spiked in. Regarding subset: FACS-sorted CD8+CD4-CCR7+CD45RA+ naive T cells. These receptors all stem from a human donor in good health. Some libraries in this study had Jurkat cell RNA spiked in.

Concerning this clonotype itself: A much larger clonotype is one base distant, so this may be a read error. The V call is TRBV14, the J call TRBJ2-5; TRBD2 aligns across 7 bases. The V gene end was trimmed by 4 bases and the J gene end by 9 bases; junction bases not matched to a gene: 14. This CDR3 spans 15 amino acids. Germline CDR1 and CDR2: SGHDN and FVKESK. The CDR3 coding sequence is TGTGCCAGCAGCCCGCCGGGGGGTCAGTGGGAGGCCCAGTACTTC. This sequence encodes CASSPPGGQWEAQYF.

This clonotype was detected many times. The rearrangement joins TRBV7-6 to TRBJ1-4; D remains ambiguous. The CDR3 totals 15 residues. CDR1 is SGHVS and CDR2 is FNYEAQ in the germline V gene. V was pared by 1 base and J by 4 bases, with 10 bases between. In nucleotides, the CDR3 is TGTGCCAGCAGCTTAGAGTCCGGCATTAATGAAAAACTGTTTTTT. It is translated as CASSLESGINEKLFF.

This clonotype occurred many times. J is TRBJ2-7 and V is TRBV6-2 or TRBV6-3, with unresolved D. Germline loops: CDR1 MNHEY, CDR2 SVGEGT. The CDR3 spans 12 residues. Trimming removed 8 bases from V and 6 bases from J, with 14 bases in between. This CDR3 reads CASRIRWTEQYF. Written as DNA, the CDR3 is TGTGCCAGCCGGATTCGATGGACCGAGCAGTACTTC.

In this sample, this clonotype turned up many times. The chain couples TRBV20-1 to TRBJ1-5; D not certain. This CDR3 has 11 residues. The V and J ends lost 0 bases and 6 bases respectively, with 3 bases between them. Germline V lookup: CDR1 DFQATT, CDR2 SNEGSKA (reference sequence). The CDR3 nucleotides are TGCAGTGCTAGAGATCGTCAGCCCCAGCATTTT. Translation gives CSARDRQPQHF.

The chain recombines TRBV11-2 with TRBJ2-1, with D maybe TRBD2 (6 bases). Trimming removed 3 bases from V and 1 base from J, with 13 bases in between. Per germline, CDR1 SGHAT and CDR2 FQNNGV. The CDR3 sequence is 16 residues long. The CDR3 is CASSLVRLASYNEQFF. The CDR3 coding sequence is TGTGCCAGCAGCTTGGTAAGGCTAGCGTCCTACAATGAGCAGTTCTTC.

The chain is built from TRBV7-9 and TRBJ2-7; 9 bases agree with TRBD1. The CDR3 extends over 14 amino acids. After removal of 4 bases from V and 9 bases from J, the junction contained 10 bases not matched to a gene. CDR1 is SEHNR, CDR2 FQNEAQ, per germline (reference sequence). CDR3 nucleotides: TGTGCCAGCAGCTCAAAGGGACAGGGCATGGGGCAGTACTTC. Translated, it gives CASSSKGQGMGQYF.

This clonotype appeared many times. The gene calls are TRBV5-3 and TRBJ2-3; 7 positions match TRBD2. TRBV5-3 is an open reading frame, and its role is uncertain. This CDR3 has 17 residues. The junction had 15 bases not matched to a gene; V was cut back by 4 bases and J by 4 bases. CDR3 bases: TGTGCCAGAAGCCCCCAAATCGTGGGACTACCCCCAGATACGCAGTATTTT. The encoded protein is CARSPQIVGLPPDTQYF.